The 10 T cell receptor beta chains presented below share a single source sample, sequenced in a study of blood T cell repertoires in COVID-19. Generated by immunoSEQ multiplex PCR, the TCRdb table keeps only in-frame clones and is missing some. The sample consists of fewer than 250,000 clones, more than 75% of them appearing once. Sequencing was carried out using peripheral blood. The origin of the receptors is a man aged 45-65 years with acute or convalescent COVID-19.

The gene calls are TRBV6-2 or TRBV6-3 and TRBJ1-2, with D possibly matching TRBD1 (5 bases). V was shortened by 6 bases and J by 1 base, with 15 bases between the two germline ends. Germline CDR1 and CDR2: MNHEY and SVGEGT. There are 15 residues in the CDR3. The chain's CDR3 is CASSETAYYNYGYTF. In DNA, the CDR3 is TGTGCCAGCAGCGAGACAGCCTACTATAACTATGGCTACACCTTC.

This chain uses TRBV6-1 with TRBJ2-3, with a weak D call TRBD1 (7 bases). CDR1 is MNHNS, CDR2 SASEGT, per germline. The germline V and J ends were trimmed by 4 bases and 3 bases, with 17 bases remaining between them. This CDR3 contains 16 residues. In DNA, the CDR3 is TGTGCCAGCAGTGCCCAGGGAGCAGGGGGGACAGATACGCAGTATTTT. It specifies CASSAQGAGGTDTQYF.

The CDR3 here is CASSPIESGNTIYF. DNA for the CDR3: TGTGCCAGCTCACCAATTGAGTCTGGAAACACCATATATTTT. The J gene is TRBJ1-3, the V gene TRBV18; no clear D. From germline, CDR1 is KGHSH and CDR2 LQKENI. This CDR3 is 14 amino acids long. V lost 2 bases and J 1 base, leaving 6 bases between the germline ends. The whole variable domain, remainder taken from reference TRBV18 and TRBJ1-3, is NAGVMQNPRHLVRRRGQEARLRCSPMKGHSHVYWYRQLPEEGLKFMVYLQKENIIDESGMPKERFSAEFPKEGPSILRIQQVVRGDSAAYFCASSPIESGNTIYFGEGSWLTVV.

The rearrangement joins TRBV19 to TRBJ2-3; maybe TRBD2 (7 bases). Germline CDR1 LNHDA, CDR2 SQIVND (reference sequence). Trimming removed 6 bases at V and 3 bases at J, with 10 bases between. This CDR3 is 13 amino acids long. This CDR3 is CASRAGATDTQYF. The CDR3 DNA is TGTGCCAGTAGGGCGGGGGCGACAGATACGCAGTATTTT.

The V gene is TRBV3-1 (or the pseudogene TRBV3-2), the J gene TRBJ2-3, with TRBD2 matching 8 bases. Germline V CDR1 and CDR2: LGHDT, YNNKEL (reference sequence). After removal of 4 bases from V and 7 bases from J, the junction contained 10 bases not matched to a gene. The CDR3 covers 15 residues. This CDR3 reads CASSLWTSRRNTQYF. As DNA, the CDR3 is TGTGCCAGCAGCCTGTGGACTAGCAGGAGGAATACGCAGTATTTT.

The chain has TRBV7-2 and TRBJ1-2; the match to TRBD1 covers 7 bases. The CDR3 has 16 amino acids. The germline V gene has CDR1 SGHTA and CDR2 FQGNSA. The trim removed 5 bases at V and 7 bases at J, leaving 16 bases unmatched. In DNA form, the CDR3 reads TGTGCCAGCAGCGCCGGTTCCGGGGAACAGGGGATTGGCTACACCTTC. Translating it yields CASSAGSGEQGIGYTF.

V is TRBV24-1 and J is TRBJ1-2, with 8 bases that match TRBD1. Germline V gene sequence: CDR1 KGHDR, CDR2 SFDVKD. With 8 bases clipped from V and 8 bases from J, the junction kept 12 bases outside the gene matches. This CDR3 region has 14 residues. The CDR3 reads CATTPGQGKKGYTF. CDR3 sequence (DNA): TGTGCCACCACACCAGGACAGGGTAAAAAGGGCTACACCTTC.

The chain recombines TRBV9 with TRBJ2-1, with a weak D call TRBD1 (5 bases). The CDR3 is made up of 16 amino acids. Trimming shortened V by 2 bases and J by 1 base, and 13 bases separated the two germline ends. The germline V gene encodes CDR1 SGDLS and CDR2 YYNGEE. The CDR3 DNA reads as TGTGCCAGCAGCGTGGAGATGGGGCTGTCCTACAATGAGCAGTTCTTC. It specifies CASSVEMGLSYNEQFF.

The chain recombines TRBV14 with TRBJ2-7, with D possibly TRBD1 on 6 matching bases. Between the trimmed V and J ends, which lost 3 bases and 2 bases, there was a span of 26 bases. The CDR3 has 19 residues. Germline lookup yields CDR1 SGHDN and CDR2 FVKESK. This CDR3 is CASSHRRDTGKNITYEQYF. As DNA, the CDR3 is TGTGCCAGCAGCCATCGCCGGGACACCGGGAAGAACATAACCTACGAGCAGTACTTC. The full variable domain, with the rest looked up from reference TRBV14 and TRBJ2-7, is EAGVTQFPSHSVIEKGQTVTLRCDPISGHDNLYWYRRVMGKEIKFLLHFVKESKQDESGMPNNRFLAERTGGTYSTLKVQPAELEDSGVYFCASSHRRDTGKNITYEQYFGPGTRLTVT.

V usage is TRBV2 and J usage is TRBJ2-3, with TRBD2 identical over 8 bases. CDR3 length: 15 amino acids. Trimming took 1 base from V and 4 from J; bases not matched to a gene: 4. CDR1 SNHLY and CDR2 FYNNEI come from the germline V gene. CDR3 nucleotide sequence: TGTGCCAGCAGTGAAGACGGGGGGGGATCAGATACGCAGTATTTT. Encoded protein: CASSEDGGGSDTQYF.